Below, 24 T cell receptor beta chains from the same sample are listed, as sequenced in a study of sequential checkpoint blockade in melanoma (dated by TCRdb to the late 2010s). Receptors were amplified or captured by the immunoSEQ multiplex PCR assay. Imported from immuneACCESS, the table was reduced by TCRdb to in-frame sequences with V and J called. These copies leave out some clones; in studies compared against another copy, an unresolved V gene accounts for under half, and the cause of the remainder is not known. Counted in this sample were about 28,000 clones; 70% to 85% of them appeared once. More than 10% of the sample is taken by the ten largest. The intended sense of this specimen's treatment or condition label: randomized to nivolumab then ipilimumab (arm A) or the reverse (arm B). The starting material was CD8+ T cells sorted from blood (inferred from file names), obtained from a patient given nivolumab and ipilimumab in sequence. These receptors came from a human donor with melanoma.

V gene TRBV4-2 combines with J gene TRBJ2-7; TRBD1 agrees at 8 bases. Germline trimming cut 1 base from V and 0 bases from J; bases unmatched to any gene: 8. Germline V CDR1 and CDR2: LGHNA, YNFKEQ. This CDR3 has 17 amino acids. The DNA for the CDR3 is TGTGCCAGCAGCCAAGCTTACAGGGGGGAGAGCTCCTACGAGCAGTACTTC. Residues: CASSQAYRGESSYEQYF.

The chain is built from TRBV12-5 and TRBJ2-1; 7 bases fit TRBD2. In germline, CDR1 is LGHNT, CDR2 FRNRAP. The J segment lost 8 bases and the V segment lost 2 bases, leaving 12 bases of the junction unmatched. The CDR3 covers 16 residues. The chain's CDR3 is CASGLSGGFVYDEQFF. In nucleotides, the CDR3 is TGTGCTAGTGGTTTGTCCGGGGGGTTCGTATACGATGAGCAGTTCTTC.

This chain uses TRBV7-7 with TRBJ2-2, with a weak D call TRBD2 (6 bases). This CDR3 has 16 residues. CDR1 SSHAT and CDR2 FNYEAQ come from the germline V gene (reference sequence). V gave up 0 bases and J gave up 0 bases, with 8 bases separating them. CDR3: CASSLAPGANTGELFF. CDR3 DNA sequence: TGTGCCAGCAGCTTAGCCCCGGGGGCGAACACCGGGGAGCTGTTTTTT.

The chain recombines TRBV6-5 with TRBJ2-7, with 9 bases fitting TRBD2. The CDR3 spans 15 residues. V was pared by 8 bases and J by 0 bases, with 8 bases of the junction left unmatched. Germline V gene data show CDR1 as MNHEY and CDR2 as SVGAGI. The CDR3 protein is CASGLAGPYSYEQYF. DNA of the CDR3: TGTGCCAGCGGGCTAGCGGGGCCCTACTCCTACGAGCAGTACTTC.

J is TRBJ1-3 and V is TRBV7-2; the D is unclear. The CDR3 length is 11 residues. The V end was cut by 3 bases, the J end by 7 bases, with 4 bases between. The V gene's germline CDR1 is SGHTA and CDR2 FQGNSA. The CDR3 is CASSFSNTIYF. DNA for the CDR3: TGTGCCAGCAGCTTTTCGAACACCATATATTTT.

This clone was seen more than once but under ten times. The rearrangement links TRBV4-2 to TRBJ2-5, with 10 bases matching TRBD2. V lost 3 bases, J lost 5 bases, and 12 bases stayed unmatched. Germline values: CDR1 LGHNA, CDR2 YNFKEQ. The length of the CDR3 is 17 residues. CDR3 DNA: TGTGCCAGCAGCCAGATTAGTTCTAGCGGGGGATCGGAGACCCAGTACTTC. Protein: CASSQISSSGGSETQYF.

V usage is TRBV11-2 and J usage is TRBJ1-5; tentatively, D is TRBD1 (5 bases). Trimming shortened V by 1 base and J by 4 bases, and 11 bases separated the two germline ends. Per the germline V gene, CDR1 is SGHAT and CDR2 is FQNNGV. This CDR3 contains 15 residues. The CDR3 region has the DNA TGTGCCAGCAGCTTAGGGTCAGGGTTGAATCAGCCCCAGCATTTT. It encodes CASSLGSGLNQPQHF.

The chain links TRBV7-2 to TRBJ1-2; TRBD1 matches at 8 bases. The J segment lost 4 bases and the V segment lost 1 base, leaving 5 bases of the junction unmatched. Germline values: CDR1 SGHTA, CDR2 FQGNSA. This CDR3 comprises 15 residues. Here the CDR3 DNA reads TGTGCCAGCAGCTTAGAATTTGGGACAGGCTATGGCTACACCTTC. The encoded protein is CASSLEFGTGYGYTF.

This clone was detected only once. This chain links TRBV4-2 with TRBJ1-1; 8 bases align to TRBD1. With V trimmed by 2 bases and J by 4 bases, 3 bases remained unmatched. The germline gives CDR1 LGHNA, CDR2 YNFKEQ. The CDR3 loop spans 14 amino acids. The CDR3 bases are TGTGCCAGCAGCCAAAGGACAGGGATCACTGAAGCTTTCTTT. Its translation is CASSQRTGITEAFF.

The V gene is TRBV30, the J gene TRBJ1-2; 9 bases map to TRBD1. J lost 3 bases, V lost 5 bases, and 10 bases had no gene match. Germline CDR1 GTSNPN, CDR2 SVGIG (reference sequence). The CDR3 consists of 15 residues. This chain's CDR3 is CAWWDRENIDYGYTF. The CDR3 nucleotides are TGTGCCTGGTGGGACAGGGAGAATATTGACTATGGCTACACCTTC.

This clone occurred a few times. The chain couples TRBV19 to TRBJ1-5, with D perhaps matching TRBD1 (5 bases). Trimming removed 6 bases at V and 5 bases at J, with 14 bases between. Germline V gene data show CDR1 as LNHDA and CDR2 as SQIVND (reference sequence). The CDR3 spans 14 residues. This chain's CDR3 is CASSRYQGDQPQHF. The CDR3 DNA is TGTGCCAGTAGCAGGTACCAAGGGGATCAGCCCCAGCATTTT.

The rearrangement joins TRBV28 to TRBJ1-1; 8 bases line up with TRBD1. Germline trimming cut 3 bases from V and 1 base from J; bases unmatched to any gene: 1. Per germline, CDR1 MDHEN and CDR2 SYDVKM. The CDR3 covers 14 residues. The chain's CDR3 is CASSFDRGNTEAFF. The DNA for the CDR3 is TGTGCCAGCAGTTTCGACAGGGGGAACACTGAAGCTTTCTTT.

The chain carries TRBV7-9 and TRBJ1-2, with TRBD1 identical over 9 bases. Germline V lookup: CDR1 SEHNR, CDR2 FQNEAQ (reference sequence). The CDR3 totals 12 residues. Unmatched junction bases numbered 4, after V lost 6 bases and J lost 8 bases. The CDR3 nucleotides are TGTGCCAGCAGTCAGGGACAGGGAGGCTACACCTTC. Amino acid sequence: CASSQGQGGYTF.

V usage is TRBV11-2 and J usage is TRBJ2-7, with D tentatively TRBD2 (5 bases). Trimming left V 0 bases short and J 3 bases short, with 9 bases between. Germline CDR1 is SGHAT and CDR2 is FQNNGV. The CDR3 contains 14 residues. The CDR3, as DNA: TGTGCCAGCAGCTTAGAGGTTGGGAGCTACGAGCAGTACTTC. Residues: CASSLEVGSYEQYF.

The chain links TRBV21-1 to TRBJ2-7; TRBD1, the table's D call, lacks a check against the DNA. TRBV21-1 is a listed pseudogene. The CDR3 runs to 15 residues. CDR3 nucleotides: TGTGCCCTGGTGACCGCGAGACAGAGATCCTACGAGCAGTACTTC. Translated, it gives CALVTARQRSYEQYF.

This clone is termed large. The chain's CDR3 is CASADRGRISGANVLTF. The CDR3 coding sequence is TGTGCCAGCGCGGACAGGGGGCGGATCTCTGGGGCCAACGTCCTGACTTTC. The chain joins TRBV28 to TRBJ2-6, with 11 bases identical to TRBD1. V dropped 8 bases and J dropped 0; count of bases not matched to a gene: 6. This CDR3 comprises 17 residues. Germline-derived CDR1 and CDR2 are MDHEN and SYDVKM.

CDR3 protein: CASSKGADTQYF. The DNA for the CDR3 is TGTGCCAGCAGCAAGGGGGCAGATACGCAGTATTTT. The rearrangement joins TRBV6-5 to TRBJ2-3; TRBD1 might be the D (6 bases). Germline loops: CDR1 MNHEY, CDR2 SVGAGI. The CDR3 contains 12 residues. V lost 6 bases and J 4 bases, leaving 8 bases between the germline ends.

The gene calls are TRBV9 and TRBJ2-1; 12 positions agree with TRBD2. Germline CDR1 reads SGDLS; CDR2 reads YYNGEE. Germline trimming cut 2 bases from V and 0 bases from J; bases unmatched to any gene: 6. The CDR3 runs to 18 residues. The CDR3 protein is CASSVSSGGASSYNEQFF. Here the CDR3 DNA reads TGTGCCAGCAGCGTCTCTAGCGGGGGGGCCAGCTCCTACAATGAGCAGTTCTTC.

The CDR3 here is CASSQVTSGGPYNEQFF. CDR3 nucleotide sequence: TGCGCCAGCAGCCAAGTGACTAGCGGGGGACCATACAATGAGCAGTTCTTC. This chain links TRBV4-1 with TRBJ2-1; 12 bases map to TRBD2. The trim removed 1 base at V and 4 bases at J, leaving 5 bases unmatched. Germline assignment: CDR1 MGHRA and CDR2 YSYEKL. This CDR3 contains 17 residues.

The chain couples TRBV2 to TRBJ1-6; the match to TRBD1 covers 8 bases. CDR1 and CDR2 (germline): SNHLY, FYNNEI. CDR3 size: 15 residues. V lost 6 bases and J lost 7; bases outside the gene matches: 8. The CDR3 DNA sequence: TGTGCCAGCAGCCAGGACAGGGTCGACAATTCACCCCTCCACTTT. Protein sequence: CASSQDRVDNSPLHF.

The V and J genes are TRBV27 and TRBJ2-1, with 11 bases matching TRBD2. Germline values: CDR1 MNHEY, CDR2 SMNVEV (reference sequence). V lost 0 bases to trimming and J lost 2 bases; unmatched junction nucleotides: 3. This CDR3 is built from 17 residues. The CDR3 nucleotides are TGTGCCAGCAGTTTATCTAGCGGGGGGGCCCCCTACAATGAGCAGTTCTTC. This encodes CASSLSSGGAPYNEQFF.

This chain connects TRBV5-6 to TRBJ2-2, with 7 bases that match TRBD1. Germline assignment: CDR1 SGHDT and CDR2 YYEEEE. Germline trimming cut 3 bases from V and 1 base from J; bases unmatched to any gene: 3. CDR3 length: 15 amino acids. CDR3 amino acids: CASSSGTVNTGELFF. As DNA, the CDR3 is TGTGCCAGCAGCTCCGGGACAGTGAACACCGGGGAGCTGTTTTTT. Filled out from reference TRBV5-6 and TRBJ2-2, the complete variable domain reads DAGVTQSPTHLIKTRGQQVTLRCSPKSGHDTVSWYQQALGQGPQFIFQYYEEEERQRGNFPDRFSGHQFPNYSSELNVNALLLGDSALYLCASSSGTVNTGELFFGEGSRLTVL.

This chain links TRBV7-5 with TRBJ2-5; TRBD1, as called in the table, went unchecked against the DNA. TRBV7-5 is a known pseudogene. The CDR3 is 12 residues long. Written as DNA, the CDR3 is TGTGCCAGAAGCTTAGGGGGCCGGACCCAGTACTTC. As protein: CARSLGGRTQYF.

The CDR3 spells CASSPPAVNSNQPQHF. The CDR3 DNA is TGTGCCAGCTCACCACCGGCAGTCAATAGCAATCAGCCCCAGCATTTT. The chain couples TRBV18 to TRBJ1-5; D remains unclear. The CDR3 contains 16 residues. V lost 0 bases, J lost 0 bases, and 9 bases lay in between. From germline, CDR1 is KGHSH and CDR2 LQKENI.